Given below is one TCR beta chain in context. TCR beta CDR3 region amplification was performed from RNA transcripts. A set of HTBI primers served as the primers for a first-round RT-PCR of the TCR CDR3. TCRdb re-called the multiplex PCR reads through MiXCR, storing one row per CDR3 protein. The repertoire holds approximately 400,000 distinct CDR3 sequences, with approximately 14% as singletons. This sample was included in a study of T cells in Graves' hyperthyroidism and ophthalmopathy. Germline-derived CDR1 and CDR2 are MGHRA and YSYEKL. V gave up 5 bases and J gave up 2 bases; unmatched junction bases: 21. This CDR3 comprises 20 residues.

Sequenced material: blood. The chain has TRBV4-1 and TRBJ2-3; 8 bases fit TRBD2. The sequence was collected from a woman younger than 30 with Graves' hyperthyroidism. The CDR3 DNA is TGCGCCAGCAGCTTCCGGACCTCTTTAGTAGCGGGGCCCGTCACAGATACGCAGTATTTT. Its protein is CASSFRTSLVAGPVTDTQYF.